A single sample gave rise to the 5 T cell receptor beta chains below, sequenced in a study of identical twins. TCRdb itself ran the 5' RACE reads through MiXCR, one entry per CDR3 protein. The data show fewer than 650,000 distinct CDR3 sequences, roughly 6.6% seen once. The data were also submitted as part of a second study, on yellow fever vaccine responses in identical twins.

Sequencing was done on a sample of PBMCs. The receptor source for this set is a woman under 30 in good health.

There are many counts of this clonotype. The genes are TRBV29-1 and TRBJ1-1; 7 bases match TRBD1. The CDR3 runs 10 residues. Germline values: CDR1 SQVTM, CDR2 ANQGSEA. Trimming removed 6 bases from V and 7 bases from J; junction bases left unmatched: 2. The CDR3 is CSVGDSEAFF. The CDR3 DNA is TGCAGCGTGGGGGACAGTGAAGCTTTCTTT.

This clonotype was recorded a few times. The rearrangement links TRBV24-1 to TRBJ2-7; the match to TRBD1 covers 10 bases. CDR1 KGHDR and CDR2 SFDVKD come from the germline V gene. The CDR3 sequence is 15 residues long. V dropped 3 bases and J dropped 3; count of bases not matched to a gene: 4. CDR3 in DNA: TGTGCCACCAGTGATGACCGGGACAGGGGCTACGAGCAGTACTTC. Translation: CATSDDRDRGYEQYF.

This clonotype was detected only a few times. The chain employs TRBV24-1 and TRBJ2-7; 10 bases are shared with TRBD2. Per the germline V gene, CDR1 is KGHDR and CDR2 is SFDVKD. V lost 5 bases, J lost 5 bases, and 11 bases stayed unmatched. This CDR3 spans 16 amino acids. The CDR3 region has the DNA TGTGCCACCAGTGTCCTGACCGGGACTAGCGCAAACGAGCAGTACTTC. Protein: CATSVLTGTSANEQYF.

Here the CDR3 reads CASSRYQTDPGGYTF. The CDR3 DNA sequence: TGTGCCAGCAGCCGCTACCAGACGGACCCCGGGGGCTACACCTTC. The chain is built from TRBV5-5 and TRBJ1-2, with D unresolved. V was shortened by 4 bases and J by 8 bases, with 21 bases between the two germline ends. CDR1 and CDR2 from the germline V gene are SGHKS and YYEKEE (reference sequence). The CDR3 length is 15 residues.

This clonotype was observed at least ten times. This chain uses TRBV12-3 or TRBV12-4 with TRBJ1-6, with unresolved D. V was shortened by 3 bases and J by 0 bases, with 12 bases between the two germline ends. The CDR3 covers 17 residues. The CDR3 nucleotides read TGTGCCAGCAGTTTGACCTGGGTCCTCTCCTATAATTCACCCCTCCACTTT. It specifies CASSLTWVLSYNSPLHF.